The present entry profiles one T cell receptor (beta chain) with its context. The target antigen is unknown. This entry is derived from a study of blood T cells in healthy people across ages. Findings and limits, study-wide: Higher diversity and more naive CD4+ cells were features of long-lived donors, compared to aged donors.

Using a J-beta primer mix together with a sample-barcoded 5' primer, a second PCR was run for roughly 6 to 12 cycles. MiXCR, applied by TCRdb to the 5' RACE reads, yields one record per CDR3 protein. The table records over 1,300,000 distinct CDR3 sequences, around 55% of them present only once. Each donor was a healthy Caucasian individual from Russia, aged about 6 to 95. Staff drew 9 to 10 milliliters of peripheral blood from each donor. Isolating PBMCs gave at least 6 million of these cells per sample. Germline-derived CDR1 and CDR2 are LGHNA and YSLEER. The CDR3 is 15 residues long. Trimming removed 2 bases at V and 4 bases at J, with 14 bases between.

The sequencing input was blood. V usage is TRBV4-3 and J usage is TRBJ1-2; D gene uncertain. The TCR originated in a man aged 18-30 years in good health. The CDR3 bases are TGCGCCAGCAGCCAAACAGTAGTCAGTCCCTATGGCTACACCTTC. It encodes CASSQTVVSPYGYTF.